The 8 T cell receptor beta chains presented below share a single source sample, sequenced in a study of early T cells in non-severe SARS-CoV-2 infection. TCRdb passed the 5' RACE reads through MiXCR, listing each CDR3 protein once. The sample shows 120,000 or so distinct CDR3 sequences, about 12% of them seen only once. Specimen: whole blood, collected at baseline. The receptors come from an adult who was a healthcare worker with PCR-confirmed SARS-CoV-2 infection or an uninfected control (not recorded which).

The CDR3, as DNA: TGTGCCAGCAGCTTAGAGACAGGGGTTCGCACAGATACGCAGTATTTT. It encodes CASSLETGVRTDTQYF. The gene calls are TRBV7-8 and TRBJ2-3; 8 bases are a match to TRBD1. The J segment lost 1 base and the V segment lost 1 base, leaving 4 bases of the junction unmatched. This CDR3 is built from 16 residues. The germline CDR1 and CDR2 sequences are SGHVS and FQNEAQ.

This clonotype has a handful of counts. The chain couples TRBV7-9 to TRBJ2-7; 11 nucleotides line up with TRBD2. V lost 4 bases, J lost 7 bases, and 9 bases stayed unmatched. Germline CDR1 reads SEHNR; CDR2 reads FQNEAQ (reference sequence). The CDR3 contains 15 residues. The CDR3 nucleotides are TGTGCCAGCAGCTCTTCTAGCGGGAGGTCGGAGGAGCAGTACTTC. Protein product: CASSSSSGRSEEQYF.

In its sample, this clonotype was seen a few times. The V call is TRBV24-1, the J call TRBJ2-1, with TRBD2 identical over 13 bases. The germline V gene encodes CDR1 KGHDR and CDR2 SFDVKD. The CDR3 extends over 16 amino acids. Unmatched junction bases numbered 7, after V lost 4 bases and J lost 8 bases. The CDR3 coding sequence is TGTGCCACCAGTGACCGGACTAGCGGGGGTCTCTATGAGCAGTTCTTC. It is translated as CATSDRTSGGLYEQFF.

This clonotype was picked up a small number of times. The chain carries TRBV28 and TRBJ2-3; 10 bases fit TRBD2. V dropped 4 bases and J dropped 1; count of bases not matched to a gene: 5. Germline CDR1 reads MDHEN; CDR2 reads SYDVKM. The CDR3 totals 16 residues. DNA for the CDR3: TGTGCCAGCAGTTCGGGGACTAGCGCCGGCACAGATACGCAGTATTTT. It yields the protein CASSSGTSAGTDTQYF.

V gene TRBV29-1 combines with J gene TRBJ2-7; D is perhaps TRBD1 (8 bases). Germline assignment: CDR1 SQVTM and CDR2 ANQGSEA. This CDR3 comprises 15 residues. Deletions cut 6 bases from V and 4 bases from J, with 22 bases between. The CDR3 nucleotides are TGCAGCGTCGACACAGCGGGGACAGGTGGTTACGAGCAGTACTTC. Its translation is CSVDTAGTGGYEQYF.

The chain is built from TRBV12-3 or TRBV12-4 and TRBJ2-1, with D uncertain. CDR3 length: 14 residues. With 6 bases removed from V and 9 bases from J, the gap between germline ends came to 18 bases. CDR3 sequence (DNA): TGTGCCAGCAGCCCCCCGTCGATGGGAAGTGAGCAGTTCTTC. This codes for CASSPPSMGSEQFF.

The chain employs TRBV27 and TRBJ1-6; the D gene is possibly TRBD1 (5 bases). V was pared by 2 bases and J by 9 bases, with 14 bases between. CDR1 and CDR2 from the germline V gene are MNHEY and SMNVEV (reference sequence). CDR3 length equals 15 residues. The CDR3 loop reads CASSLRGLGGSPLHF. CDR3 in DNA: TGTGCCAGCAGTTTAAGGGGCCTTGGGGGTTCACCCCTCCACTTT.

The CDR3 loop is CASSPTGRAYGYTF. The CDR3 DNA sequence: TGTGCCAGCTCACCAACAGGGCGGGCCTATGGCTACACCTTC. This chain links TRBV18 with TRBJ1-2; D possibly corresponds to TRBD1 (6 bases). V lost 2 bases and J lost 4, with 11 bases in between. Germline CDR1 is KGHSH and CDR2 is LQKENI. This CDR3 region has 14 residues.